The rows below give T cell receptor beta chains drawn from one sample of a study of CD8+CD57+ T cells in acquired aplastic anemia. MiXCR, applied by TCRdb to the reads, yields one record per CDR3 protein. Of around 500,000 distinct CDR3 sequences in the sample, under 40% were seen once. What was sequenced was sorted CD4+, CD8+, or CD8+CD57+ T cells (not recorded which) from PBMCs. All receptors derive from a human donor with aplastic anemia. The conserved cysteine and the conserved F or W are not part of the CDR3 here. Each record gives: V gene, J gene, clone size, CDR3 protein. A clone size is listed for some rows: how often the clone was seen (once, few, many), or a class if it is expanded.

TRBV12-3/TRBV12-4,TRBJ1-1,-,ASSEDKEEAF
TRBV25-1,TRBJ2-7,-,ASSVVGPPEQY
TRBV11-2,TRBJ2-1,-,ASSLGPYRDRGNEQF
TRBV25-1,TRBJ1-1,many,ASRDPGTLRAF
TRBV7-9,TRBJ1-5,-,ASSLLGGNQPQH
TRBV19,TRBJ1-1,few,ASSMGAVNTEAF
TRBV7-6,TRBJ1-4,few,ASSLAIRGVQTTNEKLF
TRBV4-1,TRBJ2-7,-,ASSQDSSEAYEQY
TRBV10-3,TRBJ1-1,many,AISDRGMDTEAF
TRBV5-4,TRBJ2-2,once,ASSFGAPGELF
TRBV20-1,TRBJ2-4,-,SASSVAKNIQY
TRBV7-3,TRBJ2-2,-,ASSVPGGFRRDTGELF
TRBV30,TRBJ1-1,-,AWSASRDTEAF
TRBV19,TRBJ1-5,-,ASSIQEGRSRGSIDQPQH
TRBV25-1,TRBJ1-6,-,ASSELYRGRNSPLH
TRBV7-8,TRBJ1-1,many,ASGMGEATEAF
TRBV20-1,TRBJ2-2,-,SAPGLASTGELF
TRBV30,TRBJ2-1,few,AWSVSVGGRAEQF
TRBV2,TRBJ2-7,many,ASSRGIYEQY
TRBV5-1,TRBJ2-1,few,ASSIGTSGASYNEQF
TRBV11-1,TRBJ1-6,-,ASSLDTGIYNSPLH
TRBV2,TRBJ2-7,many,ASSADVVSSYEQY
TRBV4-2,TRBJ2-7,many,ASSQGQGGSYEQY
TRBV5-6,TRBJ2-5,-,ASSLGPGQETQY
TRBV19,TRBJ1-5,many,ASSIGGGQPQH
TRBV20-1,TRBJ2-5,-,SATRDKGIAGGRETQY
TRBV3-1,TRBJ2-7,few,ASSQEVGLAVKEQY
TRBV7-8,TRBJ1-2,few,ASSHTGQGNYGYT